The 16 T cell receptor beta chains reported below all come from one sample, sequenced in a study of blood T cells in healthy people across ages. A second PCR, run for roughly 7 to 11 cycles, used a sample-barcoded 5' primer plus a J-beta primer mix. TCRdb processed the 5' RACE reads anew with MiXCR; each CDR3 protein has one entry. The repertoire has 700,000 to 850,000 distinct CDR3 sequences, roughly 50% of them found once; the top ten carry 41%. Sequenced: blood. Source of these receptors: a man at least 80 years old in good health.

The CDR3 DNA sequence: TGTGCCATCAGATCCATATCGAACACTGAAGCTTTCTTT. Amino acid sequence: CAIRSISNTEAFF. The rearrangement uses TRBV10-3 and TRBJ1-1; D is unresolved. The V and J ends lost 6 bases and 1 base respectively, with 9 bases between them. Germline assignment: CDR1 ENHRY and CDR2 SYGVKD. The CDR3 extends over 13 amino acids.

For the CDR3, the DNA is TGTGCCAGCTCCGGGGACAAGAACTATGGCTACACCTTC. Translating it yields CASSGDKNYGYTF. The rearrangement links TRBV18 to TRBJ1-2, with D possibly TRBD1 on 6 matching bases. V was shortened by 6 bases and J by 2 bases, with 10 bases between the two germline ends. This CDR3 has 13 amino acids. Germline assignment: CDR1 KGHSH and CDR2 LQKENI.

In this sample, this clonotype turned up a few times. This sequence joins TRBV29-1 and TRBJ2-3; tentatively, D is TRBD1 or TRBD2 (5 bases each). The CDR3 consists of 14 residues. Trimming shortened V by 5 bases and J by 6 bases, and 18 bases separated the two germline ends. CDR1 and CDR2 (germline): SQVTM, ANQGSEA. The CDR3 region is CSVRPGSSKDTQYF. DNA for the CDR3: TGCAGCGTTCGACCAGGGAGTAGTAAGGATACGCAGTATTTT.

The chain carries TRBV9 and TRBJ1-1, with no clear D. The germline V and J ends were trimmed by 3 bases and 0 bases, with 6 bases remaining between them. The length of the CDR3 is 13 residues. Germline loops: CDR1 SGDLS, CDR2 YYNGEE. CDR3 in amino acids: CASSDSMNTEAFF. The CDR3 coding sequence is TGTGCCAGCAGCGACTCCATGAACACTGAAGCTTTCTTT.

This chain links TRBV6-1 with TRBJ2-5, with 7 bases lining up with TRBD2. The V segment lost 4 bases and the J segment 8 bases; nucleotides outside the gene matches: 10. This CDR3 spans 14 amino acids. The V gene's germline CDR1 is MNHNS and CDR2 SASEGT. The CDR3 bases are TGTGCCAGCAGTGGGTGGACTAGTGGGGGAACCCAGTACTTC. This translates into CASSGWTSGGTQYF.

The gene calls are TRBV3-1 and TRBJ2-7, with D possibly matching TRBD1 (5 bases). Trimming cost V 5 bases and J 4 bases, with 15 bases left between them. The germline V gene has CDR1 LGHDT and CDR2 YNNKEL (reference sequence). The CDR3 length is 14 residues. The CDR3 sequence is CASSNRLTGYEQYF. CDR3 in DNA: TGTGCCAGCAGCAATCGGTTAACAGGTTACGAGCAGTACTTC.

This clonotype has a handful of counts. With a much larger clone just one base away, this may be a read error. The chain has TRBV5-1 and TRBJ1-2, with a possible D match to TRBD1 (6 bases). CDR1 and CDR2 from the germline V gene are SGHRS and YFSETQ. CDR3 length: 13 amino acids. CDR3 DNA sequence: TGCGCCGGCAGCCGGGGGCCCGCCTATGGCTACACCTTC. Its translation is CAGSRGPAYGYTF.

This clonotype has ten or more counts. The chain carries TRBV6-2 or TRBV6-3 and TRBJ2-1, with 9 bases aligning to TRBD1. J lost 4 bases, V lost 6 bases, and 16 bases had no gene match. The CDR3 consists of 18 residues. The V gene's germline CDR1 is MNHEY and CDR2 SVGEGT. CDR3 nucleotides: TGTGCCAGCAGATTGGGGGGACAGGGAAGATTTTTATACAATGAGCAGTTCTTC. It translates to CASRLGGQGRFLYNEQFF.

There are many counts of this clonotype. The genes are TRBV5-1 and TRBJ1-2, with 8 bases lining up with TRBD1. With V trimmed by 4 bases and J by 3 bases, 2 bases remained unmatched. This CDR3 has 13 residues. CDR1 is SGHRS and CDR2 is YFSETQ in the germline V gene. The CDR3 DNA reads TGCGCCAGCAGCCTACAGGGGGACTATGGCTACACCTTC. Its translation: CASSLQGDYGYTF. Using reference TRBV5-1 and TRBJ1-2 for the parts outside the CDR3, the full variable domain is KAGVTQTPRYLIKTRGQQVTLSCSPISGHRSVSWYQQTPGQGLQFLFEYFSETQRNKGNFPGRFSGRQFSNSRSEMNVSTLELGDSALYLCASSLQGDYGYTFGSGTRLTVV.

This clonotype was seen more than once but under ten times. The chain recombines TRBV29-1 with TRBJ2-5; D is possibly TRBD1 (6 bases). Trimming pared 6 bases from V and 7 bases from J, leaving 15 bases between. The germline gives CDR1 SQVTM, CDR2 ANQGSEA. The CDR3 length is 12 residues. The chain's CDR3 is CSVDRVFGTQYF. The CDR3 region has the DNA TGCAGCGTGGACAGAGTTTTTGGGACCCAGTACTTC.

The V call is TRBV28, the J call TRBJ1-2, with 8 bases fitting TRBD1. The V gene end was trimmed by 5 bases and the J gene end by 3 bases; junction bases not matched to a gene: 5. CDR3 length equals 14 residues. CDR1 MDHEN and CDR2 SYDVKM come from the germline V gene. CDR3 protein: CASSDPGQDYGYTF. The CDR3 coding sequence is TGTGCCAGCAGTGATCCGGGACAGGACTATGGCTACACCTTC.

The chain carries TRBV5-1 and TRBJ2-5, with 12 bases matching TRBD2. The DNA end favors TRBJ2-7, so the J call may be wrong. Germline V gene sequence: CDR1 SGHRS, CDR2 YFSETQ. This CDR3 comprises 17 residues. In nucleotides, the CDR3 is TGCGCCAGCAGCATCACCGCACTAGCGGGAGGCCGTAGCGAGCAGTACTTC. This gives the protein CASSITALAGGRSEQYF.

The chain has TRBV9 and TRBJ2-7; 11 bases are shared with TRBD2. CDR3 length: 15 residues. The germline gives CDR1 SGDLS, CDR2 YYNGEE. J lost 2 bases, V lost 3 bases, and 4 bases had no gene match. This CDR3 is CASSEGTSGTYEQYF. CDR3 coding DNA: TGTGCCAGCAGCGAGGGGACTAGCGGCACCTACGAGCAGTACTTC.

The V gene is TRBV18, the J gene TRBJ2-7, with D tentatively TRBD1 or TRBD2 (6 bases each). Germline CDR1 is KGHSH and CDR2 is LQKENI. CDR3 length: 14 amino acids. The V gene lost 6 bases and the J gene lost 7 bases, with 19 bases spanning the gap. The DNA for the CDR3 is TGTGCCAGCTCTTACTTCTCGGAGGGGGGTGAGCAGTACTTC. This gives the protein CASSYFSEGGEQYF.

This sequence joins TRBV7-9 and TRBJ2-1, with D unresolved. Between the trimmed V and J ends, which lost 5 bases and 12 bases, there was a span of 8 bases. The CDR3 contains 10 residues. CDR1 and CDR2 (germline): SEHNR, FQNEAQ (reference sequence). CDR3 nucleotides: TGTGCCAGCAGCGCCTCAGGGCAGTTCTTC. It yields the protein CASSASGQFF.

This clonotype occurred a few times. The chain links TRBV12-3 or TRBV12-4 to TRBJ2-7; either TRBD1 or TRBD2 may supply D (5 bases each). The ends were cut back, 5 bases at V and 4 bases at J, with 15 bases in the middle. The CDR3 covers 14 residues. The CDR3 sequence: CASSQGRPGYEQYF. Written as DNA, the CDR3 is TGTGCCAGCAGTCAGGGACGCCCCGGGTACGAGCAGTACTTC.